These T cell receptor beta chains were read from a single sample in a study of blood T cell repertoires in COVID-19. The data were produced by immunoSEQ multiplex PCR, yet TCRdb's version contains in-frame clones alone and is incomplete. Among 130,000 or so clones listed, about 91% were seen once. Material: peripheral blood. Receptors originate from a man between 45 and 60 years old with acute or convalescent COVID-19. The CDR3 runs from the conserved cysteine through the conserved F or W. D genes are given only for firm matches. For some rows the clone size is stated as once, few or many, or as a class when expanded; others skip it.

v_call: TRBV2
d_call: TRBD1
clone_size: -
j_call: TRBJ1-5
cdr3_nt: TGTGCCAGCAGTGTTAGGGGGCCAAGCAATCAGCCCCAGCATTTT
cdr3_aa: CASSVRGPSNQPQHF

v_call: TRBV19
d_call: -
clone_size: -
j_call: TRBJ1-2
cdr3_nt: TGTGCCAGTAGTCCCTCTCTATACGCTAACTATGGCTACACCTTC
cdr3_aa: CASSPSLYANYGYTF

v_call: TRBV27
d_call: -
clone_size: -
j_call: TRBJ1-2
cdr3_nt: TGTGCCAGCAGCTACATACCTCCGACAGGTACCTTTGGCTACACCTTC
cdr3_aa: CASSYIPPTGTFGYTF

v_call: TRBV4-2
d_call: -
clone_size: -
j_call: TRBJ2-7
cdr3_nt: TGTGCCAGCAGCGAGGCGGTTTCCTACGAGCAGTACTTC
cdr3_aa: CASSEAVSYEQYF

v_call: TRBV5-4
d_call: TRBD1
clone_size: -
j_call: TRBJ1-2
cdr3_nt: TGTGCCAGCAGCTCCCCTCGGACAGGAGGGGATGGCTACACCTTC
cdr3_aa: CASSSPRTGGDGYTF

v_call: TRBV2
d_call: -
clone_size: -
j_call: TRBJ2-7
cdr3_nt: TGTGCCAGCAGCCCAAGGGGGAGAAGCGAGCAGTACTTC
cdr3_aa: CASSPRGRSEQYF

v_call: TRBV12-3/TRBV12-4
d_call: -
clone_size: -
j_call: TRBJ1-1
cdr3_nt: TGTGCCAGTACATTGGCTTTATCTGAAGCTTTCTTT
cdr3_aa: CASTLALSEAFF

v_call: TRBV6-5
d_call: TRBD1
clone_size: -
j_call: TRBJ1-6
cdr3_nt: TGTGCCAGCAGTCCCCGACAGGGCTTCACCCCCACCCTCCACTTT
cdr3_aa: CASSPRQGFTPTLHF

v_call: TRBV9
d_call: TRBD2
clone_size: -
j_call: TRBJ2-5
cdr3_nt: TGTGCCAGCAGCGTAGGGAGAGGACTAGCGGGACAAGAGACCCAGTACTTC
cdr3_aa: CASSVGRGLAGQETQYF

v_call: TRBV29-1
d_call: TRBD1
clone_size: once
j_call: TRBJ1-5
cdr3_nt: TGCAGCGTTGAATGGTGTCCCGGACAGGGGGCTTGGCAGCCCCAGCATTTT
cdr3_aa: CSVEWCPGQGAWQPQHF

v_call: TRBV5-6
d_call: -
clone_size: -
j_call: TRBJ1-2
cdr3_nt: TGTGCCAGCAGCTTGGAACGGAGGAACTATGGCTACACCTTC
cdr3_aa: CASSLERRNYGYTF

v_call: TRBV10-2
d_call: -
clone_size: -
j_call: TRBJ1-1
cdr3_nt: TGCGCCAGCAACCCGGACAGACCCAACACTGAAGCTTTCTTT
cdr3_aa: CASNPDRPNTEAFF

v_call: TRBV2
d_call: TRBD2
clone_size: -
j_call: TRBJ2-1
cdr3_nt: TGTGCCAGCAGTGGGCCTAGCGGGGGGGCAGGCAATGAGCAGTTCTTC
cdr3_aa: CASSGPSGGAGNEQFF

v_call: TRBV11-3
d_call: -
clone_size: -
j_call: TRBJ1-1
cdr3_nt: TGTGCCAGCAGCTTAAAGGGGCCCACTGAAGCTTTCTTT
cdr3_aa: CASSLKGPTEAFF

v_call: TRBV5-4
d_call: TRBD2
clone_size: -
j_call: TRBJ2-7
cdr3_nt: TGTGCCAGCAGCTCGGAGCGGGGGGGCCTCGAGCAGTACTTC
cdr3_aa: CASSSERGGLEQYF

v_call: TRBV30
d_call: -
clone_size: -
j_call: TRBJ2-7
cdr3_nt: TGTGCCTGGAGTTACGGCGGCGTCCCCTACGAGCAGTACTTC
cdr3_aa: CAWSYGGVPYEQYF

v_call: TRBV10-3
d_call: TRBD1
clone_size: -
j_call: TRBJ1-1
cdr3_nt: TGTGCCATCACCCGGGACAGGGGCACTGAAGCTTTCTTT
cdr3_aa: CAITRDRGTEAFF

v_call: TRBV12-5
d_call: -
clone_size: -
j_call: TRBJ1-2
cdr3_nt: TGTGCTAGTGGTCCTTTCAGTAGGGGAAACTACACCTTC
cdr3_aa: CASGPFSRGNYTF

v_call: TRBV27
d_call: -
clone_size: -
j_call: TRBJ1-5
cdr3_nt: TGTGCCAGCAGTTTATCAAACACCTATCAGCCCCAGCATTTT
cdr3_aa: CASSLSNTYQPQHF

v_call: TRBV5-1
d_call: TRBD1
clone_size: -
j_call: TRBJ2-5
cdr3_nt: TGCGCCACCTCGGGACAGGGTTTCGAGACCCAGTACTTC
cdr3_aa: CATSGQGFETQYF

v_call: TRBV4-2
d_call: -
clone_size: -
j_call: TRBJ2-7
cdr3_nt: TGTGCCAGCAGCCAGACAGGACATTCGGGGATCCTCTACGAGCAGTACTTC
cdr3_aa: CASSQTGHSGILYEQYF

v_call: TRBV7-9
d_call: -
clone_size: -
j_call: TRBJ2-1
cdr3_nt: TGTGCCAGCAAAAGGCAGGTAGGCGTTTATGATGAGCAGTTCTTC
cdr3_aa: CASKRQVGVYDEQFF

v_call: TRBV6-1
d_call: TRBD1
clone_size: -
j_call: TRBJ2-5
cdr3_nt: TGTGCCAGCAGTGAAGGCACAGGGGGCGGGGAGACCCAGTACTTC
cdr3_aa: CASSEGTGGGETQYF

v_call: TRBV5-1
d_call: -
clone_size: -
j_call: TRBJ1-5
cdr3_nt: TGCGCCAGCAGCTTGGTAGCCTCCAATCAGCCCCAGCATTTT
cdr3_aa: CASSLVASNQPQHF

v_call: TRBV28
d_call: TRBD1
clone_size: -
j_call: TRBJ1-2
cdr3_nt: TGTGCCACGCTACCGGGACAGGGGCATCTCAGCCATGGCTACACCTTC
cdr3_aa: CATLPGQGHLSHGYTF

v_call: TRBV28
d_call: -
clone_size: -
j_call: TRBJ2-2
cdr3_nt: TGTGCCAGCAGTTTAGGGGCAGCGAACACCGGGGAGCTGTTTTTT
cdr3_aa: CASSLGAANTGELFF

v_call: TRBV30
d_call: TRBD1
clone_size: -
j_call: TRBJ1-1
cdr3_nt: TGTGCCTGCGGACGTAGGGGGCGTACCACTGAAGCTTTCTTT
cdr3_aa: CACGRRGRTTEAFF

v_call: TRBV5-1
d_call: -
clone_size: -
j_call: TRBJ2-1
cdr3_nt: TGCGCCAGCAGCCCGTGGAGAGGGGGATTCTCCTACAATGAGCAGTTCTTC
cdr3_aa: CASSPWRGGFSYNEQFF

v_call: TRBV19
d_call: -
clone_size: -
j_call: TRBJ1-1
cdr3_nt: TGTGCCAGTAGTATTGGTTACATGAACACTGAAGCTTTCTTT
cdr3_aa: CASSIGYMNTEAFF

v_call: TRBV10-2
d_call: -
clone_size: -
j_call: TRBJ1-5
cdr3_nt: TGCGCCAGCAGTGGGCAGGTGAATCAGCCCCAGCATTTT
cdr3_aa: CASSGQVNQPQHF

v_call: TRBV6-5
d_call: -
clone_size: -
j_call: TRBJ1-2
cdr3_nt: TGTGCCAGCACGGGGGGCCCAGGTTCACTCTATGGCTACACCTTC
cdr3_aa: CASTGGPGSLYGYTF

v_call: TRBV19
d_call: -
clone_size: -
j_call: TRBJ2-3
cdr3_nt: TGTGCCAGTAGTATAGCCCTACCAGGGGCAGATACGCAGTATTTT
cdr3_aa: CASSIALPGADTQYF

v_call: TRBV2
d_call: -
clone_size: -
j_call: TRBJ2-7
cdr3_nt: TGTGCCAGCAGTGACCTGACAAGTACCGACGAGCAGTACTTC
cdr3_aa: CASSDLTSTDEQYF

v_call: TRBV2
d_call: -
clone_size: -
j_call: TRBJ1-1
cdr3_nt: TGTGCCAGCACAGTGGCGGGCACTGAAGCTTTCTTT
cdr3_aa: CASTVAGTEAFF

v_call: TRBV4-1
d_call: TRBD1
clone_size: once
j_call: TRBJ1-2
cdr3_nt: TGCGCCAGCAGCCCGACGGGACAGTACTATGGCTACACCTTC
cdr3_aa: CASSPTGQYYGYTF

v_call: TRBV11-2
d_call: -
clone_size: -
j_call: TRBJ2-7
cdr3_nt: TGTGCCAGCAGCTTAGATCCCCGGGTATTCCGGACCTACGAGCAGTACTTC
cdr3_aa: CASSLDPRVFRTYEQYF

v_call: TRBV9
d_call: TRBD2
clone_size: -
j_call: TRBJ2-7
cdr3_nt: TGTGCCAGCAGCGCTCGACTAGCGGGAGGAATCTACGAGCAGTACTTC
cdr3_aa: CASSARLAGGIYEQYF

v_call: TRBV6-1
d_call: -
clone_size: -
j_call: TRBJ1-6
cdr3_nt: TGTGCCAGCAGTGAAGCGCACTTATATAATTCACCCCTCCACTTT
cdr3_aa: CASSEAHLYNSPLHF

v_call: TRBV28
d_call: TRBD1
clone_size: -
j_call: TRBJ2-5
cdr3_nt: TGTGCCAGCACCGAACAGGGGTACCAAGAGACCCAGTACTTC
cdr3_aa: CASTEQGYQETQYF